The 4 T cell receptor beta chains given below trace back to one sample, sequenced in a study of T cells in tuberculosis. Repertoires were generated with immunoSEQ multiplex PCR, while TCRdb's copy carries only in-frame clones and drops some. The sample lists more than 30,000 clones, approximately 96% occurring once. Sample: PBMCs. Receptor source: a donor aged 10 to 29 with latent tuberculosis or without tuberculosis infection.

The chain uses TRBV27 and TRBJ1-2; 9 bases match TRBD1. V lost 5 bases to trimming and J lost 5 bases; unmatched junction nucleotides: 3. Germline CDR1 is MNHEY and CDR2 is SMNVEV (reference sequence). This CDR3 is 13 amino acids long. CDR3 sequence: CASSIDRGYGYTF. CDR3 coding DNA: TGTGCCAGCAGTATAGACAGGGGGTATGGCTACACCTTC.

V is TRBV6-6 and J is TRBJ2-7, with 8 bases that match TRBD2. From germline, CDR1 is MNHNY and CDR2 SVGAGI (reference sequence). Trimming cost V 6 bases and J 1 base; bases outside gene matches: 5. CDR3 length equals 14 residues. Written as DNA, the CDR3 is TGTGCCAGCAGCTACGGCGGGGGGTCCTACGAGCAGTACTTC. Its protein is CASSYGGGSYEQYF.

The gene calls are TRBV18 and TRBJ2-1; TRBD2 matches 10 bases. Per germline, CDR1 KGHSH and CDR2 LQKENI. V gave up 2 bases and J gave up 6 bases; unmatched junction bases: 4. This CDR3 spans 15 amino acids. The CDR3 DNA sequence: TGTGCCAGCTCACCATCTAGCGGGAGAATCAATGAGCAGTTCTTC. This gives the protein CASSPSSGRINEQFF.

V usage is TRBV19 and J usage is TRBJ1-2; D might be TRBD1 (6 bases). V lost 5 bases and J 0 bases, leaving 13 bases between the germline ends. Per the germline V gene, CDR1 is LNHDA and CDR2 is SQIVND (reference sequence). The CDR3 runs 15 residues. The CDR3 nucleotides read TGTGCCAGTAGTGTGGGTGGACAGACTAACTATGGCTACACCTTC. Translating it yields CASSVGGQTNYGYTF. The complete variable domain, with remaining parts taken from reference TRBV19 and TRBJ1-2, reads DGGITQSPKYLFRKEGQNVTLSCEQNLNHDAMYWYRQDPGQGLRLIYYSQIVNDFQKGDIAEGYSVSREKKESFPLTVTSAQKNPTAFYLCASSVGGQTNYGYTFGSGTRLTVV.